Listed below are T cell receptor beta chains from one sample, sequenced in a study of blood T cells in healthy people across ages. A single record per CDR3 protein comes from TCRdb applying MiXCR to the 5' RACE reads. The data hold over 1,500,000 distinct CDR3 sequences, with about two fifths observed a single time. Sequencing was done on a sample of blood. The origin of the receptors is a human donor in good health. Both conserved end residues are part of each CDR3. The D gene is left open where the match is weak. The size entry is marked missing in some rows and otherwise reads once, few, many or a size class.

D gene: -; clone size: -; J gene: TRBJ1-5; V gene: TRBV18; CDR3 DNA: TGTGCCAGCTCACCAGAGATGGTTCATCAGCCCCAGCATTTT; CDR3 protein: CASSPEMVHQPQHF
D gene: -; clone size: -; J gene: TRBJ2-6; V gene: TRBV5-1; CDR3 DNA: TGCGCCAGCAGCTCTGATTGGGCTTTAGGGCCCGGGGCCAACGTCCTGACTTTC; CDR3 protein: CASSSDWALGPGANVLTF
D gene: TRBD1; clone size: -; J gene: TRBJ1-4; V gene: TRBV6-5; CDR3 DNA: TGTGCCAGCAGCGGGACAGGGGTCGTTAATGAAAAACTGTTTTTT; CDR3 protein: CASSGTGVVNEKLFF
D gene: -; clone size: -; J gene: TRBJ1-2; V gene: TRBV9; CDR3 DNA: TGTGCCAGCAGCGAGGACTTAGGGCTCAACTATGGCTACACCTTC; CDR3 protein: CASSEDLGLNYGYTF
D gene: TRBD2; clone size: -; J gene: TRBJ2-5; V gene: TRBV9; CDR3 DNA: TGTGCCAGCAGCGCACATCTAGCGGGCCAAGAGACCCAGTACTTC; CDR3 protein: CASSAHLAGQETQYF
D gene: -; clone size: -; J gene: TRBJ2-1; V gene: TRBV4-1; CDR3 DNA: TGCGCCAGCAGCCAAGATCTTGACAATGAGCAGTTCTTC; CDR3 protein: CASSQDLDNEQFF
D gene: -; clone size: -; J gene: TRBJ2-5; V gene: TRBV6-2/TRBV6-3; CDR3 DNA: TGTGCCAGCAGTACCGGGAGAAAAAATTGGGAGACCCAGTACTTC; CDR3 protein: CASSTGRKNWETQYF
D gene: -; clone size: -; J gene: TRBJ2-7; V gene: TRBV20-1; CDR3 DNA: TGCAGTGCCGCTTTCTCCTACGAGCAGTACTTC; CDR3 protein: CSAAFSYEQYF
D gene: -; clone size: -; J gene: TRBJ2-5; V gene: TRBV2; CDR3 DNA: TGTGCCAGCGAAGGAGGGGGAGAGACCCAGTACTTC; CDR3 protein: CASEGGGETQYF
D gene: TRBD2; clone size: -; J gene: TRBJ2-3; V gene: TRBV6-2/TRBV6-3; CDR3 DNA: TGTGCCAGCAGTTTTCCAAGCGGGGGGGCTGTGGATGAGGATACGCAGTATTTT; CDR3 protein: CASSFPSGGAVDEDTQYF
D gene: -; clone size: -; J gene: TRBJ2-5; V gene: TRBV12-3/TRBV12-4; CDR3 DNA: TGTGCCAGCAGCCCTTCAGGACATCCCCAAGAGACCCAGTACTTC; CDR3 protein: CASSPSGHPQETQYF
D gene: -; clone size: -; J gene: TRBJ1-4; V gene: TRBV10-3; CDR3 DNA: TGTGCCATCAGGGCAGCGGGAGATGAAAAACTGTTTTTT; CDR3 protein: CAIRAAGDEKLFF
D gene: -; clone size: few; J gene: TRBJ2-6; V gene: TRBV2; CDR3 DNA: TGTGCCAGCAGTGAGGGGGGGCGCGGAGCCAACGTCCTGACTTTC; CDR3 protein: CASSEGGRGANVLTF
D gene: TRBD1; clone size: -; J gene: TRBJ1-2; V gene: TRBV9; CDR3 DNA: TGTGCCAGCAGCCCCCCTACAGGGGGCTCTGGCTACACCTTC; CDR3 protein: CASSPPTGGSGYTF
D gene: -; clone size: many; J gene: TRBJ1-2; V gene: TRBV2; CDR3 DNA: TGTGCCAGCAGTGCCGGGACCTACTATGGCTACACCTTC; CDR3 protein: CASSAGTYYGYTF
D gene: TRBD2; clone size: once; J gene: TRBJ2-7; V gene: TRBV5-1; CDR3 DNA: TGCGCCAGCAGCTCCTTAGCGGGGAGTTACGGTGAGCAGTACTTC; CDR3 protein: CASSSLAGSYGEQYF
D gene: TRBD2; clone size: -; J gene: TRBJ2-1; V gene: TRBV15; CDR3 DNA: TGTGCCACCAGCAGGGTACTAGCGGGGAGTGATGAGCAGTTCTTC; CDR3 protein: CATSRVLAGSDEQFF
D gene: TRBD1; clone size: few; J gene: TRBJ1-2; V gene: TRBV6-1; CDR3 DNA: TGTGCCAGCAGTTTTTTGGGACAGGGGGCATATGGCTACACCTTC; CDR3 protein: CASSFLGQGAYGYTF
D gene: TRBD2; clone size: -; J gene: TRBJ2-1; V gene: TRBV28; CDR3 DNA: TGTGCCAGCAGTTTAGTCGGCGCGGGGGGAGTACACAATGAGCAGTTCTTC; CDR3 protein: CASSLVGAGGVHNEQFF
D gene: TRBD2; clone size: few; J gene: TRBJ2-7; V gene: TRBV2; CDR3 DNA: TGTGCCAGCACCCAGGGAAGCGGGGGGGCCTACGAGCAGTACTTC; CDR3 protein: CASTQGSGGAYEQYF
D gene: -; clone size: once; J gene: TRBJ2-4; V gene: TRBV12-3/TRBV12-4; CDR3 DNA: TGTGTCAGCAGTTTAAGTCTGGGGCGCAAAAACATTCAGTACTTC; CDR3 protein: CVSSLSLGRKNIQYF
D gene: -; clone size: -; J gene: TRBJ2-7; V gene: TRBV7-2; CDR3 DNA: TGTGCCAGCAGCTTCGGGTTGGGGTCCTACGAGCAGTACTTC; CDR3 protein: CASSFGLGSYEQYF
D gene: TRBD1; clone size: -; J gene: TRBJ1-4; V gene: TRBV4-2; CDR3 DNA: TGTGCCAGCAGCCAAGCCGACTTGCAGGGGGAACTGTTTTTT; CDR3 protein: CASSQADLQGELFF
D gene: TRBD2; clone size: -; J gene: TRBJ2-7; V gene: TRBV10-3; CDR3 DNA: TGTGCCATCAGGGTAGCGGGGGGTTCCTACAATGAGCAGTACTTC; CDR3 protein: CAIRVAGGSYNEQYF
D gene: -; clone size: few; J gene: TRBJ2-5; V gene: TRBV6-2/TRBV6-3; CDR3 DNA: TGTGCCAGCAGTTACATTGCACGGGAGACCCAGTACTTC; CDR3 protein: CASSYIARETQYF
D gene: TRBD1; clone size: -; J gene: TRBJ1-4; V gene: TRBV18; CDR3 DNA: TGTGCCAGCTCAGGGGGACAGTTGAATGAAAAACTGTTTTTT; CDR3 protein: CASSGGQLNEKLFF
D gene: -; clone size: -; J gene: TRBJ1-5; V gene: TRBV27; CDR3 DNA: TGTGCCAGCAGTTCCCACAGCTCGGTTAACAATCAGCCCCAGCATTTT; CDR3 protein: CASSSHSSVNNQPQHF
D gene: TRBD2; clone size: -; J gene: TRBJ2-7; V gene: TRBV7-2; CDR3 DNA: TGTGCCAGCAGCTTAATCGGGAGGGGTGAGCAGTACTTC; CDR3 protein: CASSLIGRGEQYF
D gene: -; clone size: -; J gene: TRBJ2-7; V gene: TRBV7-9; CDR3 DNA: TGTGCCAGCAGCTACGAAGGACAGTCTAGGGGCTACGAGCAGTACTTC; CDR3 protein: CASSYEGQSRGYEQYF
D gene: TRBD1; clone size: -; J gene: TRBJ1-1; V gene: TRBV20-1; CDR3 DNA: TGCGGGATGCTGGGGACAGTGAACACTGAAGCTTTCTTT; CDR3 protein: CGMLGTVNTEAFF
D gene: TRBD2; clone size: few; J gene: TRBJ2-7; V gene: TRBV2; CDR3 DNA: TGTGCCAGCACCGCTTTGGGGGGGTCCCCCGGCGAGCAGTACTTC; CDR3 protein: CASTALGGSPGEQYF
D gene: -; clone size: -; J gene: TRBJ2-1; V gene: TRBV6-5; CDR3 DNA: TGTGCCAGCAGTTATTACGGCCTCCGGGGGACAGCTTACAATGAGCAGTTCTTC; CDR3 protein: CASSYYGLRGTAYNEQFF
D gene: -; clone size: -; J gene: TRBJ2-5; V gene: TRBV20-1; CDR3 DNA: TGCAGTGCCCCCTGGGGCAGTTTGTGGGGGGAGACCCAGTACTTC; CDR3 protein: CSAPWGSLWGETQYF
D gene: -; clone size: few; J gene: TRBJ2-7; V gene: TRBV7-9; CDR3 DNA: TGTGCCAGCAGCCCTAAGCCGGGACTCGGCACCTACGAGCAGTACTTC; CDR3 protein: CASSPKPGLGTYEQYF
D gene: -; clone size: -; J gene: TRBJ1-1; V gene: TRBV7-2; CDR3 DNA: TGTGCCAGCAGCTTAGCGCCCGCTCTGAACACTGAAGCTTTCTTT; CDR3 protein: CASSLAPALNTEAFF
D gene: -; clone size: -; J gene: TRBJ2-3; V gene: TRBV12-3/TRBV12-4; CDR3 DNA: TGTGCCAGCAGTTTCACGGGCAGGGTTGATACGCAGTATTTT; CDR3 protein: CASSFTGRVDTQYF
D gene: TRBD1; clone size: few; J gene: TRBJ1-2; V gene: TRBV19; CDR3 DNA: TGTGCCAGTAGTGGGGGACAGGGGTCGACCGGATACACCTTC; CDR3 protein: CASSGGQGSTGYTF
D gene: TRBD2; clone size: -; J gene: TRBJ2-5; V gene: TRBV7-2; CDR3 DNA: TGTGCCAGCAGCCCCCGACTAGCGGAAATGTCAGAGACCCAGTACTTC; CDR3 protein: CASSPRLAEMSETQYF
D gene: -; clone size: -; J gene: TRBJ2-7; V gene: TRBV15; CDR3 DNA: TGTGCCACCAGCAGAGGAGGGGCTGGGTACGAGCAGTACTTC; CDR3 protein: CATSRGGAGYEQYF
D gene: TRBD1; clone size: many; J gene: TRBJ2-6; V gene: TRBV24-1; CDR3 DNA: TGTGCCACCGACGGACAGGGAATTTCTGGGGCCAACGTCCTGACTTTC; CDR3 protein: CATDGQGISGANVLTF
D gene: -; clone size: few; J gene: TRBJ1-1; V gene: TRBV4-3; CDR3 DNA: TGCGCCAGCAGTAGTAACCTGGGGACTGAAGCTTTCTTT; CDR3 protein: CASSSNLGTEAFF
D gene: -; clone size: -; J gene: TRBJ2-3; V gene: TRBV9; CDR3 DNA: TGTGCCAGCACTAGCCCCCTGGGGGATACGCAGTATTTT; CDR3 protein: CASTSPLGDTQYF
D gene: -; clone size: -; J gene: TRBJ1-2; V gene: TRBV29-1; CDR3 DNA: TGCAGCGTGCCCGGACAGTTGGGGAATGGCTACACCTTC; CDR3 protein: CSVPGQLGNGYTF
D gene: TRBD2; clone size: once; J gene: TRBJ2-1; V gene: TRBV7-2; CDR3 DNA: TGTGCCAGCAGCTCGCGACTAGCGTGGAACAATGAGCAGTTCTTC; CDR3 protein: CASSSRLAWNNEQFF
D gene: -; clone size: few; J gene: TRBJ1-2; V gene: TRBV4-1; CDR3 DNA: TGCGCCAGCAGCCAAGAGGGCAATCGGGGGGGCTATGGCTACACCTTC; CDR3 protein: CASSQEGNRGGYGYTF
D gene: -; clone size: few; J gene: TRBJ2-2; V gene: TRBV28; CDR3 DNA: TGTGCCAGCAGCATTGGGGGAGAGGGAGTCGGGGAGCTGTTTTTT; CDR3 protein: CASSIGGEGVGELFF
D gene: -; clone size: -; J gene: TRBJ1-2; V gene: TRBV6-5; CDR3 DNA: TGTGCCAGCAGTTACGGGGGAGGGTCGCGCACCTTC; CDR3 protein: CASSYGGGSRTF
D gene: -; clone size: -; J gene: TRBJ2-3; V gene: TRBV28; CDR3 DNA: TGTGCCAGCACCGACAGCGTGGCGCAGTATTTT; CDR3 protein: CASTDSVAQYF
D gene: -; clone size: -; J gene: TRBJ2-7; V gene: TRBV12-3/TRBV12-4; CDR3 DNA: TGTGCCGGCAGAACCAGGGTCGGAGAGCAGTACTTC; CDR3 protein: CAGRTRVGEQYF
D gene: -; clone size: -; J gene: TRBJ2-1; V gene: TRBV24-1; CDR3 DNA: TGTGCCGCCGCAGATCGCAATGAGCAGTTCTTC; CDR3 protein: CAAADRNEQFF
D gene: TRBD1; clone size: -; J gene: TRBJ1-2; V gene: TRBV27; CDR3 DNA: TGTGCCAGTAAAGGGGGCCTATTTAGGGGCTACACCTTC; CDR3 protein: CASKGGLFRGYTF
D gene: TRBD1; clone size: -; J gene: TRBJ2-7; V gene: TRBV5-1; CDR3 DNA: TGCGCCAGCAGTAACAGACGGGACAGCAACTCCTACGAGCAGTACTTC; CDR3 protein: CASSNRRDSNSYEQYF
D gene: TRBD2; clone size: few; J gene: TRBJ2-7; V gene: TRBV12-3/TRBV12-4; CDR3 DNA: TGTGCCAGCAGTCAAACCAGGACTAGCGGCTACGAGCAGTACTTC; CDR3 protein: CASSQTRTSGYEQYF
D gene: TRBD1; clone size: -; J gene: TRBJ1-1; V gene: TRBV6-1; CDR3 DNA: TGTGCCAGCATACCGGGACAGGGTCCAGGACTGGAGACTGAAGCTTTCTTT; CDR3 protein: CASIPGQGPGLETEAFF
D gene: TRBD1; clone size: few; J gene: TRBJ2-7; V gene: TRBV28; CDR3 DNA: TGTGCCAGCAAGACAGGGGGCTACGAGCAGTACTTC; CDR3 protein: CASKTGGYEQYF
D gene: TRBD1; clone size: few; J gene: TRBJ2-2; V gene: TRBV9; CDR3 DNA: TGTGCCAGCAGCGCCCTCGGGACAGGGGCGTCCGGGGAGCTGTTTTTT; CDR3 protein: CASSALGTGASGELFF
D gene: -; clone size: many; J gene: TRBJ2-7; V gene: TRBV3-1; CDR3 DNA: TGTGCCAGCAGCTTTCAGTTCGACACTGAAGAGCAGTACTTC; CDR3 protein: CASSFQFDTEEQYF
D gene: -; clone size: -; J gene: TRBJ2-7; V gene: TRBV28; CDR3 DNA: TGTGCCAGCAGTCCAGGGACCACTAGGGGAGAGCAGTACTTC; CDR3 protein: CASSPGTTRGEQYF
D gene: TRBD1; clone size: -; J gene: TRBJ2-3; V gene: TRBV28; CDR3 DNA: TGTGCCAGCAGCCCCCTGGGGGCCGGGACAGGGGGCAAAGATACGCAGTATTTT; CDR3 protein: CASSPLGAGTGGKDTQYF